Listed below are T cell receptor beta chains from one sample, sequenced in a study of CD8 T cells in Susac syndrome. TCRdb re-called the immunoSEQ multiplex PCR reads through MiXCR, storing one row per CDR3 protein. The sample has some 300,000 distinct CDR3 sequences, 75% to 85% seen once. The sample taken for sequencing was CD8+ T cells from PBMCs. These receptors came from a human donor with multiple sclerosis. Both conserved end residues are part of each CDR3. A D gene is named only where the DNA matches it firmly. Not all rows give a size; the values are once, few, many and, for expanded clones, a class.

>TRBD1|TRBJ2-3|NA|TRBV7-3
CASSFRTGSGTDTQYF
TGTGCCAGCAGCTTCCGGACAGGGTCAGGGACAGATACGCAGTATTTT
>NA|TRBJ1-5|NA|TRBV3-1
CASSQDMTPGQPQHF
TGTGCCAGCAGCCAAGATATGACCCCGGGGCAGCCCCAGCATTTT
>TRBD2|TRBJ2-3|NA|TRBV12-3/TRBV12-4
CASIPGLAEPAPDTQYF
TGTGCCAGCATCCCGGGACTAGCGGAACCCGCCCCAGATACGCAGTATTTT
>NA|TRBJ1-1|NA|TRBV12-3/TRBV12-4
CANIPRRRRNTEAFF
TGTGCCAACATTCCCCGTCGCAGGCGGAACACTGAAGCTTTCTTT
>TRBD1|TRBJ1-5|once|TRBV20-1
CSARRDRWRYSNQPQHF
TGCAGTGCTAGACGGGACAGGTGGCGGTATAGCAATCAGCCCCAGCATTTT
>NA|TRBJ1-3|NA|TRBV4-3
CASSQGVISGNTIYF
TGCGCCAGCAGCCAAGGGGTAATCTCTGGAAACACCATATATTTT
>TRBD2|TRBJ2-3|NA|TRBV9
CASSGRREGRDTQYF
TGTGCCAGCAGCGGCCGCCGGGAGGGCCGAGATACGCAGTATTTT
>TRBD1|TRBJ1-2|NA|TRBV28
CASSPGMGADRVYGYTF
TGTGCCAGCAGCCCCGGGATGGGGGCGGACAGGGTCTATGGCTACACCTTC
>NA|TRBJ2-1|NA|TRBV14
CASSQEQFF
TGTGCCAGCAGCCAAGAGCAGTTCTTC
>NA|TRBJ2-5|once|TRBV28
CASRDSGETQYF
TGTGCCAGCAGAGACAGTGGCGAGACCCAGTACTTC
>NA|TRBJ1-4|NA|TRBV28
CASRFRTDTTNEKLFF
TGTGCCAGCAGGTTTCGGACTGACACAACTAATGAAAAACTGTTTTTT
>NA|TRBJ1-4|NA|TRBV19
CASSIISGPTNEKLFF
TGTGCCAGTAGTATCATATCGGGGCCAACTAATGAAAAACTGTTTTTT
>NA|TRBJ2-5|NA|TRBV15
CATSRGAGAETQYF
TGTGCCACCAGCAGAGGGGCAGGGGCAGAGACCCAGTACTTC
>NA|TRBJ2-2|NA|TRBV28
CASIKGGTGELFF
TGTGCCAGCATTAAAGGAGGGACCGGGGAGCTGTTTTTT
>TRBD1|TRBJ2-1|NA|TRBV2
CASSGQGRYNEQFF
TGTGCCAGCAGTGGACAGGGCCGCTACAATGAGCAGTTCTTC
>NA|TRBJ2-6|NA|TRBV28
CASSSLLAWSGANVLTF
TGTGCCAGCAGTTCCCTCTTAGCGTGGTCTGGGGCCAACGTCCTGACTTTC
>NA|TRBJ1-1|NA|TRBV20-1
CSAREMRGTKTELTEAFF
TGCAGTGCTAGAGAAATGAGGGGGACCAAAACAGAATTAACTGAAGCTTTCTTT
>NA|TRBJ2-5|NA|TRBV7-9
CASRGDLETQYF
TGTGCCAGCAGGGGGGACTTAGAGACCCAGTACTTC
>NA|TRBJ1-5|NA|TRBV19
CASPGPNQPQHF
TGTGCCAGTCCGGGGCCGAATCAGCCCCAGCATTTT
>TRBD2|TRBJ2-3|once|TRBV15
CATTGTSTDTQYF
TGTGCCACCACCGGGACTAGTACAGATACGCAGTATTTT
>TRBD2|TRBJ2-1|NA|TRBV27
CASSFMAGGPSEQFF
TGTGCCAGCAGTTTTATGGCGGGAGGACCCAGTGAGCAGTTCTTC
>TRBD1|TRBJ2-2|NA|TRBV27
CASLGTGVYTGELFF
TGTGCCAGTCTCGGGACAGGGGTCTACACCGGGGAGCTGTTTTTT
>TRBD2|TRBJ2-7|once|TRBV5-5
CASSLVSGLGFYEQYF
TGTGCCAGCAGCTTGGTCTCGGGACTAGGTTTTTACGAGCAGTACTTC
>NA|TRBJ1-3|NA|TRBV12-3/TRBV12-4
CASSPPTGTSSNTIYF
TGTGCCAGCAGTCCTCCTACCGGGACAAGCAGTAACACCATATATTTT
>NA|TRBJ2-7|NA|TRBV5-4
CASRDRTAYEQYF
TGTGCCAGCAGGGATAGGACAGCCTACGAGCAGTACTTC
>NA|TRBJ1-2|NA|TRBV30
CAWTAGTGVYGYTF
TGTGCCTGGACCGCTGGGACGGGGGTCTATGGCTACACCTTC
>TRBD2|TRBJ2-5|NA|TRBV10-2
CASRAGVETQYF
TGCGCCAGCAGAGCGGGAGTTGAGACCCAGTACTTC
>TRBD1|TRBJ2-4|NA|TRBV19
CASSRDRDKRIQYF
TGTGCCAGTAGTAGGGACAGGGACAAGAGGATTCAGTACTTC
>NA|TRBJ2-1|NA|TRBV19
CASSILGGNSYNEQFF
TGTGCCAGTAGTATACTGGGCGGGAACTCCTACAATGAGCAGTTCTTC
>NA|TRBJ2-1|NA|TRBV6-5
CASSDTGYNEQFF
TGTGCCAGCAGTGACACAGGTTACAATGAGCAGTTCTTC
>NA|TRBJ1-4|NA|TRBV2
CASSEVPLYREDEKLFF
TGTGCCAGCAGTGAAGTACCCCTTTACAGGGAGGATGAAAAACTGTTTTTT
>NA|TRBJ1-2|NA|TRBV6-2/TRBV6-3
CASTIWPQDSYGYTF
TGTGCCAGCACCATTTGGCCACAGGACTCCTATGGCTACACCTTC
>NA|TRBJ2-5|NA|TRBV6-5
CASSYSPSGTQYF
TGTGCCAGCAGTTACTCCCCCAGCGGGACCCAGTACTTC
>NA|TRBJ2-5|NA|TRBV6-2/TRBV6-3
CASSPGLGARTQYF
TGTGCCAGCAGTCCCGGGCTAGGGGCAAGGACCCAGTACTTC
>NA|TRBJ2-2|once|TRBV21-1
CASSPRTGNTGELFF
TGTGCCAGCAGCCCCCGGACAGGGAACACCGGGGAGCTGTTTTTT
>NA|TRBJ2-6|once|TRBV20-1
CSAREQASGANVLTF
TGCAGTGCTAGGGAACAGGCCTCTGGGGCCAACGTCCTGACTTTC
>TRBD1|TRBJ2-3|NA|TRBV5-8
CASSSHPGQAHPDTQYF
TGTGCCAGCAGTTCACACCCGGGACAGGCCCATCCGGATACGCAGTATTTT
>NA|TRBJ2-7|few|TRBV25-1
CASSVQGDSYEQYF
TGTGCCAGCAGTGTCCAGGGAGACTCCTACGAGCAGTACTTC
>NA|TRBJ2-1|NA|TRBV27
CASGLSSYNEQFF
TGTGCCAGTGGGCTGAGCTCCTACAATGAGCAGTTCTTC
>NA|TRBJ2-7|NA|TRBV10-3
CAISRRGTSYEQYF
TGTGCCATCAGTCGCAGGGGCACCTCCTACGAGCAGTACTTC
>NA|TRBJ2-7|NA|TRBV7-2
CASSPLPRSSYEQYF
TGTGCCAGCAGCCCTTTACCTCGCTCCTCCTACGAGCAGTACTTC
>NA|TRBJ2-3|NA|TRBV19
CASSIVGADTQYF
TGTGCCAGTAGTATCGTAGGGGCAGATACGCAGTATTTT
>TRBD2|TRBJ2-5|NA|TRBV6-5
CASSPFGRAQETQYF
TGTGCCAGCAGCCCCTTCGGGAGGGCGCAAGAGACCCAGTACTTC
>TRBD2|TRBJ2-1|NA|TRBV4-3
CASSQNLAGGPGGTYNEQFF
TGCGCCAGCAGCCAGAACCTAGCGGGAGGGCCGGGGGGAACCTACAATGAGCAGTTCTTC
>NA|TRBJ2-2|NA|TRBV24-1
CATSDWDLNTGELFF
TGTGCCACCAGTGATTGGGACCTGAACACCGGGGAGCTGTTTTTT
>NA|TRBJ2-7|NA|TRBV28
CASSFDLRSYEQYF
TGTGCCAGCAGTTTTGACCTGAGATCCTACGAGCAGTACTTC
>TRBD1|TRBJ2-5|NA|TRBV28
CASSSGTGQVVGPVKETQYF
TGTGCCAGCAGTTCCGGGACAGGGCAAGTAGTTGGCCCTGTTAAAGAGACCCAGTACTTC